The T cell receptor (beta chain) described here comes from a study of spatial heterogeneity in lung cancer. TCRdb re-called the 5' RACE reads with MiXCR, one entry per CDR3 protein. Found here are about 14,000 distinct CDR3 sequences, 2.5% to 3.5% of them singletons; the top ten hold around a sixth. The CDR3 sequence is 14 residues long. Per germline, CDR1 SGHVS and CDR2 FNYEAQ. J lost 6 bases, V lost 5 bases, and 4 bases had no gene match. The table lists this clonotype with many counts. Its cognate antigen is unknown. Time point: sample taken at primary tumor resection. Study-level findings and limits: The number of expanded tumor alpha and beta chains correlated with mutation number.

V usage is TRBV7-6 and J usage is TRBJ2-1; TRBD2 aligns across 10 bases. The TCR sequence derives from a male donor with early-stage non-small cell lung cancer. The sample consisted of lung tumor tissue, taken at surgery. This chain's CDR3 is CASSPGLAVNEQFF. CDR3 in DNA: TGTGCCAGCAGCCCAGGACTAGCGGTCAATGAGCAGTTCTTC.